These T cell receptor beta chains were read from a single sample in a study of response to subunit inactivated influenza vaccine. MiXCR, applied by TCRdb to the RT-PCR reads, yields one record per CDR3 protein. The table includes about 520,000 distinct CDR3 sequences, roughly 25% detected once. The specimen was CD4+ T cells sorted from PBMCs, collected more than 4 days after vaccination. These receptors were taken from a man aged 45-65 years who received an inactivated influenza vaccine. The CDR3 runs from the conserved cysteine through the conserved F or W. The D gene is left open where the match is weak. For some rows the clone size is stated as once, few or many, or as a class when expanded; others skip it.

size,D,length,J,V,CDR3,DNA
NA,NA,13,TRBJ2-7,TRBV15,CATSRDPSYEQYF,TGTGCCACCAGCAGAGATCCTTCCTACGAGCAGTACTTC
NA,TRBD1,14,TRBJ2-7,TRBV11-2,CASSLSTGGNEQYF,TGTGCCAGCAGCTTATCAACAGGGGGCAACGAGCAGTACTTC
NA,TRBD1,15,TRBJ1-1,TRBV24-1,CATSDPRTGSTEAFF,TGTGCCACCAGTGACCCCCGGACAGGGTCCACTGAAGCTTTCTTT
NA,NA,12,TRBJ2-7,TRBV29-1,CSAGPDSYEQYF,TGCAGCGCTGGGCCAGACTCCTACGAGCAGTACTTC
few,TRBD1,15,TRBJ2-7,TRBV24-1,CATSDSGTGGYEQYF,TGTGCCACCAGTGATTCAGGGACAGGTGGCTACGAGCAGTACTTC
many,TRBD2,15,TRBJ2-1,TRBV5-1,CASSLAAGGLGEQFF,TGCGCCAGCAGCTTGGCAGCGGGGGGGCTTGGTGAGCAGTTCTTC
NA,NA,15,TRBJ2-1,TRBV27,CASSFGFGGANEQFF,TGTGCCAGCAGTTTTGGTTTTGGGGGAGCCAATGAGCAGTTCTTC
NA,NA,14,TRBJ2-3,TRBV11-2,CASREAWGADTQYF,TGTGCCAGCAGAGAGGCCTGGGGCGCAGATACGCAGTATTTT
few,TRBD2,14,TRBJ2-2,TRBV5-1,CASTGGDYTGELFF,TGCGCCAGCACGGGAGGGGACTACACCGGGGAGCTGTTTTTT
NA,NA,18,TRBJ2-1,TRBV7-8,CASSLAVWDGSGHNEQFF,TGTGCCAGCAGCTTGGCGGTTTGGGATGGTTCGGGTCACAATGAGCAGTTCTTC
NA,NA,12,TRBJ1-1,TRBV7-8,CASSLRVTEAFF,TGTGCCAGCAGCTTAAGGGTTACTGAAGCTTTCTTT
few,NA,13,TRBJ1-1,TRBV10-3,CAISEGRDTEAFF,TGTGCCATCAGTGAGGGAAGGGACACTGAAGCTTTCTTT
NA,TRBD1,13,TRBJ1-5,TRBV29-1,CSTGQGINQPQHF,TGCAGCACTGGACAGGGCATCAATCAGCCCCAGCATTTT
once,NA,15,TRBJ2-7,TRBV4-1,CASSQEGATSYEQYF,TGCGCCAGCAGCCAAGAAGGGGCCACCTCCTACGAGCAGTACTTC
few,TRBD1,13,TRBJ2-1,TRBV20-1,CSASGTGHNEQFF,TGCAGTGCTTCCGGGACAGGGCACAATGAGCAGTTCTTC
NA,TRBD1,15,TRBJ2-7,TRBV4-3,CASSQGTGIGDEQYF,TGCGCCAGCAGCCAAGGGACAGGGATTGGCGACGAGCAGTACTTC
NA,TRBD1,16,TRBJ2-1,TRBV7-2,CASSLGSDRIYNEQFF,TGTGCCAGCAGCTTAGGGTCGGACAGGATATACAATGAGCAGTTCTTC
few,TRBD1,14,TRBJ2-1,TRBV5-1,CASSMGQSTDEQFF,TGCGCCAGCAGCATGGGACAGTCTACCGATGAGCAGTTCTTC
few,TRBD1,13,TRBJ1-2,TRBV29-1,CSGIGRGDYGYTF,TGCAGCGGGATCGGCAGGGGGGACTATGGCTACACCTTC
NA,NA,13,TRBJ2-2,TRBV7-9,CASAGFEAGELFF,TGTGCCAGCGCAGGGTTTGAGGCCGGGGAGCTGTTTTTT
NA,NA,13,TRBJ2-7,TRBV5-1,CASSTGLGDEQYF,TGCGCCAGCAGCACGGGCCTGGGGGACGAGCAGTACTTC
NA,TRBD2,15,TRBJ2-1,TRBV7-2,CASSYQRGGHNEQFF,TGTGCCAGCAGCTACCAGCGGGGGGGCCACAATGAGCAGTTCTTC
few,NA,14,TRBJ2-1,TRBV12-3/TRBV12-4,CASSTAAPYNEQFF,TGTGCCAGCAGTACGGCTGCGCCCTACAATGAGCAGTTCTTC
few,TRBD2,17,TRBJ2-2,TRBV7-3,CASSLTGTSGNTGELFF,TGTGCCAGCAGCTTAACCGGGACTAGCGGTAACACCGGGGAGCTGTTTTTT
NA,TRBD1,14,TRBJ2-1,TRBV5-1,CASSPGQGGYEQFF,TGCGCCAGCAGCCCGGGACAGGGGGGGTATGAGCAGTTCTTC
NA,NA,13,TRBJ2-7,TRBV10-3,CAISGRDSNEQYF,TGTGCCATCAGTGGTCGGGACTCTAATGAGCAGTACTTC
NA,NA,15,TRBJ2-7,TRBV3-1,CASSATSRGSYEQYF,TGTGCCAGCAGCGCTACTTCCCGGGGCTCCTACGAGCAGTACTTC
NA,NA,15,TRBJ2-2,TRBV12-3/TRBV12-4,CASSLGSGNTGELFF,TGTGCCAGCAGTTTAGGTAGCGGAAACACCGGGGAGCTGTTTTTT
few,NA,14,TRBJ2-3,TRBV20-1,CSAKLTVNTDTQYF,TGCAGTGCTAAACTGACAGTCAACACAGATACGCAGTATTTT
NA,NA,14,TRBJ2-2,TRBV4-3,CASSQGRLGGELFF,TGCGCCAGCAGCCAAGGAAGGTTGGGCGGGGAGCTGTTTTTT
NA,NA,15,TRBJ2-7,TRBV12-3/TRBV12-4,CASSLRTPDLYEQYF,TGTGCCAGCAGTTTGCGTACCCCTGATCTCTACGAGCAGTACTTC
NA,TRBD2,16,TRBJ2-4,TRBV7-8,CASSPRLAGAKNIQYF,TGTGCCAGCAGCCCACGACTAGCGGGAGCCAAAAACATTCAGTACTTC
few,NA,13,TRBJ2-3,TRBV7-2,CASQGGPTDTQYF,TGTGCCAGCCAGGGGGGGCCGACAGATACGCAGTATTTT
many,NA,16,TRBJ2-1,TRBV6-1,CASSALWRSSYNEQFF,TGTGCCAGCAGTGCCCTTTGGCGTAGCTCCTACAATGAGCAGTTCTTC
NA,NA,15,TRBJ1-2,TRBV4-3,CASSQEQGVMDGYTF,TGCGCCAGCAGCCAAGAACAGGGCGTTATGGATGGCTACACCTTC
few,NA,14,TRBJ2-1,TRBV5-1,CASSLRSDSNEQFF,TGCGCCAGCAGCTTGCGCAGCGACAGTAATGAGCAGTTCTTC
NA,TRBD2,17,TRBJ2-2,TRBV10-3,CAISDTSGRAGTGELFF,TGTGCCATCAGTGATACTAGCGGGAGGGCCGGTACCGGGGAGCTGTTTTTT
few,NA,15,TRBJ1-2,TRBV9,CASSVGGGLSYGYTF,TGTGCCAGCAGCGTAGGTGGGGGACTGTCCTATGGCTACACCTTC
NA,NA,17,TRBJ2-1,TRBV7-2,CASTPYPGRLYGNEQFF,TGTGCCAGCACCCCTTACCCCGGCAGGCTATATGGCAATGAGCAGTTCTTC
NA,TRBD1,16,TRBJ2-1,TRBV11-3,CASSRGGQGANNEQFF,TGTGCCAGCAGCCGTGGTGGACAGGGGGCCAACAATGAGCAGTTCTTC
few,NA,15,TRBJ1-5,TRBV7-9,CASSLDGAFSEPQHF,TGTGCCAGCAGCCTAGATGGGGCCTTTTCGGAGCCCCAGCATTTT
NA,NA,14,TRBJ2-5,TRBV20-1,CSETDGGPKETQYF,TGCAGTGAGACCGACGGGGGGCCGAAAGAGACCCAGTACTTC
few,TRBD2,16,TRBJ2-5,TRBV6-2/TRBV6-3,CASSNILSGSQETQYF,TGTGCCAGCAGCAACATCCTTAGCGGGAGCCAAGAGACCCAGTACTTC
NA,NA,15,TRBJ2-7,TRBV28,CASSPQGNGIAEQYF,TGTGCCAGCAGTCCCCAGGGGAACGGGATTGCCGAGCAGTACTTC